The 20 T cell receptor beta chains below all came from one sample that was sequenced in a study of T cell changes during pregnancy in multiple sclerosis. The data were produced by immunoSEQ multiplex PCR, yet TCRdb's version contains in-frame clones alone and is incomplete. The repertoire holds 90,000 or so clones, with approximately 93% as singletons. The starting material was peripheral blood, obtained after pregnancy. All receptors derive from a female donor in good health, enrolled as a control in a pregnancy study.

CDR3 residues: CASSTRGTGDNEQFF. The CDR3 DNA reads TGTGCCAGCAGCACTCGCGGGACAGGGGACAATGAGCAGTTCTTC. V usage is TRBV7-9 and J usage is TRBJ2-1; the match to TRBD1 covers 10 bases. Germline CDR1 reads SEHNR; CDR2 reads FQNEAQ (reference sequence). Germline trimming cut 5 bases from V and 5 bases from J; bases unmatched to any gene: 6. This CDR3 is built from 15 residues. Combining the CDR3 with reference TRBV7-9 and TRBJ2-1 gives the whole variable domain DTGVSQNPRHKITKRGQNVTFRCDPISEHNRLYWYRQTLGQGPEFLTYFQNEAQLEKSRLLSDRFSAERPKGSFSTLEIQRTEQGDSAMYLCASSTRGTGDNEQFFGPGTRLTVL.

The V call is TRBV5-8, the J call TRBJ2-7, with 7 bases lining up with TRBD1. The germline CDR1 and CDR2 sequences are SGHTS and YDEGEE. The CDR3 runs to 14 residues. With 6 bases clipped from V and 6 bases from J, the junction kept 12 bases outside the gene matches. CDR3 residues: CASTRDRARGEQYF. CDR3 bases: TGTGCCAGCACGAGAGACAGGGCGAGGGGCGAGCAGTACTTC.

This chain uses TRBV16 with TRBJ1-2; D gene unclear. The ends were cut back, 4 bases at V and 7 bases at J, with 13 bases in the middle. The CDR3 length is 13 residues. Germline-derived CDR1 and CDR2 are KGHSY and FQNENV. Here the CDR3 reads CASSLITISGYTF. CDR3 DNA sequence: TGTGCCAGCAGCCTGATCACTATTTCTGGCTACACCTTC.

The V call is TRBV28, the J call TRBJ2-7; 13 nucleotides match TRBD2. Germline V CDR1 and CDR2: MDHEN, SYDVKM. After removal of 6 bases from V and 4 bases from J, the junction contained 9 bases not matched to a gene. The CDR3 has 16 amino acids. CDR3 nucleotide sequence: TGTGCCAGCAGACTAGCGGGAGGGCCTTTGAGGTACGAGCAGTACTTC. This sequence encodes CASRLAGGPLRYEQYF.

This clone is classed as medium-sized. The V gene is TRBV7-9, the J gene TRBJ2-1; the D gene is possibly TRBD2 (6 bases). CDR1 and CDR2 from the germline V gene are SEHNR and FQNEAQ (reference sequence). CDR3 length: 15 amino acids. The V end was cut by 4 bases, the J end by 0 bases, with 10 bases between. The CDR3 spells CASSSTRDSYNEQFF. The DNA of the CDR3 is TGTGCCAGCAGCTCGACTAGAGACTCCTACAATGAGCAGTTCTTC.

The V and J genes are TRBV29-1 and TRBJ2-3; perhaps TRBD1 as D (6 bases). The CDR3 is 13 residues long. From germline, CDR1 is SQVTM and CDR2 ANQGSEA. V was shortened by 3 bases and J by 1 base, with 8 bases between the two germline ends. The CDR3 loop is CSVESGGTDTQYF. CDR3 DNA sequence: TGCAGCGTTGAGTCAGGGGGCACAGATACGCAGTATTTT.

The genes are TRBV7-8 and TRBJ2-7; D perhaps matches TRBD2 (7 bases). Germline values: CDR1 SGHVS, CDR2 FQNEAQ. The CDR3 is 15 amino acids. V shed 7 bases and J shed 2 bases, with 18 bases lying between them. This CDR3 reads CASTAGASGAYEQYF. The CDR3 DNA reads TGTGCCAGCACCGCAGGGGCTAGCGGCGCCTACGAGCAGTACTTC.

Written as DNA, the CDR3 is TGTGCCAGCAGTGCCGGGTCCACCTACGAGCAGTACTTC. Amino acid sequence: CASSAGSTYEQYF. V usage is TRBV28 and J usage is TRBJ2-7; D gene unclear. Germline V CDR1 and CDR2: MDHEN, SYDVKM. The CDR3 is 13 amino acids. The V and J ends lost 5 bases and 2 bases respectively, with 10 bases between them.

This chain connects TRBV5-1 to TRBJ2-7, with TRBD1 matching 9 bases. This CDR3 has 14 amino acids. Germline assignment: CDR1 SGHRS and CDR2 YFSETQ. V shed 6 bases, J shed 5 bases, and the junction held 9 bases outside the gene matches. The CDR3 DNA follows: TGCGCCAGCAAACAAACAGGGGGCCTAGACGAGCAGTACTTC. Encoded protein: CASKQTGGLDEQYF.

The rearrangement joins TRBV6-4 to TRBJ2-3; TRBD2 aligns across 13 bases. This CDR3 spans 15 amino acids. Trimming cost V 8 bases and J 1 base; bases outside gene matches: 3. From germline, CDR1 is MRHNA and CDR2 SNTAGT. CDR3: CASATSGGRTDTQYF. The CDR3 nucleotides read TGTGCCAGCGCGACTAGCGGGGGGCGCACAGATACGCAGTATTTT.

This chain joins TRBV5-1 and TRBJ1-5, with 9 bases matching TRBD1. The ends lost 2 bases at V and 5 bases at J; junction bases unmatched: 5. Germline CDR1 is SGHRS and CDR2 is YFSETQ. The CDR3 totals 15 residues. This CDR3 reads CASSFGTGPDQPQHF. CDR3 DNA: TGCGCCAGCAGCTTTGGGACAGGGCCAGATCAGCCCCAGCATTTT.

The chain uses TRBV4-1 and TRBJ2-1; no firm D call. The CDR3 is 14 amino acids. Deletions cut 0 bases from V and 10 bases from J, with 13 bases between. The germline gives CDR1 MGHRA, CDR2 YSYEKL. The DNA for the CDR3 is TGCGCCAGCAGCCAAGATCGAGAAGTCCAAGAGCAGTTCTTC. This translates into CASSQDREVQEQFF.

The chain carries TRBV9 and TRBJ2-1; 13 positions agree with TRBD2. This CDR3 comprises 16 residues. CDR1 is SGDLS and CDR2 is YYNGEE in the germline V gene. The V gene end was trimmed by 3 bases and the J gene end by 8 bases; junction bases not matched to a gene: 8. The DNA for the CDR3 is TGTGCCAGCAGCGCGGATGGACTAGCGGGAGTCCATGAGCAGTTCTTC. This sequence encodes CASSADGLAGVHEQFF.

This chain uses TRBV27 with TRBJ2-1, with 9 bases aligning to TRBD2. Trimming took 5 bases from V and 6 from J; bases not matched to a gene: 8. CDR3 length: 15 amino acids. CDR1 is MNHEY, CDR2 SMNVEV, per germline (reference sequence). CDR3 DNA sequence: TGTGCCAGCAGTCCCCGCCTAGCGGGAACCAATGAGCAGTTCTTC. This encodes CASSPRLAGTNEQFF.

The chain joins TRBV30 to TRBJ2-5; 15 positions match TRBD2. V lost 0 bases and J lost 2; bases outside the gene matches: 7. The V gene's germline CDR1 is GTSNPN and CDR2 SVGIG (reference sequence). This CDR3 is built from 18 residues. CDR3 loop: CAWSVRTSGRAKQETQYF. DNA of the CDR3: TGTGCCTGGAGTGTAAGGACTAGCGGGAGGGCCAAGCAAGAGACCCAGTACTTC.

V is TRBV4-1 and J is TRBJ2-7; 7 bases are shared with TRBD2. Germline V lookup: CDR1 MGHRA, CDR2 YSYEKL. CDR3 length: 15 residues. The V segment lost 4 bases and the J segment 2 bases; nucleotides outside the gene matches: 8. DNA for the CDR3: TGCGCCAGCAGCCGACGGGGGGTCCTTACCTACGAGCAGTACTTC. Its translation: CASSRRGVLTYEQYF.

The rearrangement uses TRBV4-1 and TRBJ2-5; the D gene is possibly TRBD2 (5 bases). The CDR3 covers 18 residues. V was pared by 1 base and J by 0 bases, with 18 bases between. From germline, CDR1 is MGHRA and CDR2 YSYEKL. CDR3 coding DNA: TGCGCCAGCAGCCAAGGGCCGTATGTAGCGAGAGACCAAGAGACCCAGTACTTC. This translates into CASSQGPYVARDQETQYF.

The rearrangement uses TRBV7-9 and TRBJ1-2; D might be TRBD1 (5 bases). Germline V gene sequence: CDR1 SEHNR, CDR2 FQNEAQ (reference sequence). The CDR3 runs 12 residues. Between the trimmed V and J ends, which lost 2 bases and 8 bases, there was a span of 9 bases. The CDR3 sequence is CASSLPGLGYTF. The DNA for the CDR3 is TGTGCCAGCAGCTTACCAGGGCTAGGCTACACCTTC.

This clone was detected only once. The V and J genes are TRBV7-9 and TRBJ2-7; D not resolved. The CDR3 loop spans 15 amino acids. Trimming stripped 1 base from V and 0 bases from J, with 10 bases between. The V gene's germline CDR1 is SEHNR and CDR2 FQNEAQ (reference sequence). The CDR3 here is CASSLGLRASYEQYF. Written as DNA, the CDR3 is TGTGCCAGCAGCTTAGGACTGAGAGCCTCCTACGAGCAGTACTTC.

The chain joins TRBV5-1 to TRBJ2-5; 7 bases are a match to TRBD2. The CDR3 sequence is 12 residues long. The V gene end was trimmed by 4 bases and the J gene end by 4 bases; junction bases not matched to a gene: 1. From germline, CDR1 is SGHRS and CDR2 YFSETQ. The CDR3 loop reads CASSRGVETQYF. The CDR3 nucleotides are TGCGCCAGCAGCCGGGGGGTAGAGACCCAGTACTTC.